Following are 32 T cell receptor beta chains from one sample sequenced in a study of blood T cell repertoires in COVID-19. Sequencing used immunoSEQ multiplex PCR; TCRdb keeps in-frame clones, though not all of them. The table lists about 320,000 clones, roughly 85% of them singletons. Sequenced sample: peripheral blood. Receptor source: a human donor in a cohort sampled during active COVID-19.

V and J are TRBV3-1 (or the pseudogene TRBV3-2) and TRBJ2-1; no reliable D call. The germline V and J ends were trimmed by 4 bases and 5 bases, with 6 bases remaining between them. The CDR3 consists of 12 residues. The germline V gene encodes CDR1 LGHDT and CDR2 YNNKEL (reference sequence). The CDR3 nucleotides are TGTGCCAGCAGCCCTACAGACAATGAGCAGTTCTTC. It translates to CASSPTDNEQFF.

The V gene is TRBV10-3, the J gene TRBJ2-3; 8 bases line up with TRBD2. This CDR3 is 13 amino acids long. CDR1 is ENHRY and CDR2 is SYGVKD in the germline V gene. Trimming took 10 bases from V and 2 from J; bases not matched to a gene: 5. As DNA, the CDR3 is TGTGCCAACCGCGGGGGGCCCACAGATACGCAGTATTTT. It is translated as CANRGGPTDTQYF.

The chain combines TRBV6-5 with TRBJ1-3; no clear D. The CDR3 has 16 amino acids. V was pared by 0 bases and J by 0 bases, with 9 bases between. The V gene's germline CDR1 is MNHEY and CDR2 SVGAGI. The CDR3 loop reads CASSYSAGASGNTIYF. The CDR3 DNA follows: TGTGCCAGCAGTTACTCAGCAGGTGCCTCTGGAAACACCATATATTTT.

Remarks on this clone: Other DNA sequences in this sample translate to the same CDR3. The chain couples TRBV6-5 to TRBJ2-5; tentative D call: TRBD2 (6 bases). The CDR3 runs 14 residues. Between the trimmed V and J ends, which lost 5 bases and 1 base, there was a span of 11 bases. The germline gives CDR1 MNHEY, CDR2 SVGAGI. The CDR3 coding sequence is TGTGCCAGCAGTCCAGGGACTGGCCAAGAGACCCAGTACTTC. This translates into CASSPGTGQETQYF.

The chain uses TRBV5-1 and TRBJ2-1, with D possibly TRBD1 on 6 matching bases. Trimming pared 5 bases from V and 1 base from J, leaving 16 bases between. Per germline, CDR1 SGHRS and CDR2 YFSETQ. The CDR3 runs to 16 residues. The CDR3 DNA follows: TGCGCCAGCAGTCCCCCCCGGACAGAATCCTACAATGAGCAGTTCTTC. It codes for CASSPPRTESYNEQFF.

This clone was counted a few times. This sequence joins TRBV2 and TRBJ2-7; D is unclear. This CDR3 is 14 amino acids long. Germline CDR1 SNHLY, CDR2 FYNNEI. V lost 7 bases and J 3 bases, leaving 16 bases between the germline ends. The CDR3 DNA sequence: TGTGCCAGCAACCCCGCCGGAACAGTCTACGAGCAGTACTTC. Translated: CASNPAGTVYEQYF. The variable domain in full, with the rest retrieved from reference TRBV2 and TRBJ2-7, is EPEVTQTPSHQVTQMGQEVILRCVPISNHLYFYWYRQILGQKVEFLVSFYNNEISEKSEIFDDQFSVERPDGSNFTLKIRSTKLEDSAMYFCASNPAGTVYEQYFGPGTRLTVT.

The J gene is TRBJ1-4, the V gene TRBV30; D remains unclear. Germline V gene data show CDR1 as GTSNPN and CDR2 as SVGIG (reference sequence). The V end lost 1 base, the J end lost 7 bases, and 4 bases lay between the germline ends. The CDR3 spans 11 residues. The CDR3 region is CAWSDGEKLFF. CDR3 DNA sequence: TGTGCCTGGAGTGACGGTGAAAAACTGTTTTTT.

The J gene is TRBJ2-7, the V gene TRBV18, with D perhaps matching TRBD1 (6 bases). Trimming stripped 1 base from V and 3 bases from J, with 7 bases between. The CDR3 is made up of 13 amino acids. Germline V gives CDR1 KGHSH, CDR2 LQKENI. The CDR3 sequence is CASSPRQDYEQYF. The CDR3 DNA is TGTGCCAGCTCACCACGACAGGACTACGAGCAGTACTTC.

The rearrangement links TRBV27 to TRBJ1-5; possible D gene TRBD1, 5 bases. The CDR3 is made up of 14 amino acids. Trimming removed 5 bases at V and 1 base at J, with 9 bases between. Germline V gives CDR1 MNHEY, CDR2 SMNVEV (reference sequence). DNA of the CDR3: TGTGCCAGCAGTCCGCGGGACAGCAATCAGCCCCAGCATTTT. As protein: CASSPRDSNQPQHF.

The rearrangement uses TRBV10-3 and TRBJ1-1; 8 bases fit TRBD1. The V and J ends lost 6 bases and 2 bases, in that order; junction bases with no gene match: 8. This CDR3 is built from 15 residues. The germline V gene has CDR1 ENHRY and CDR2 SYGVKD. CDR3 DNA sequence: TGTGCCATCAGGGGACAGGACCCGGGAAACACTGAAGCTTTCTTT. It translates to CAIRGQDPGNTEAFF.

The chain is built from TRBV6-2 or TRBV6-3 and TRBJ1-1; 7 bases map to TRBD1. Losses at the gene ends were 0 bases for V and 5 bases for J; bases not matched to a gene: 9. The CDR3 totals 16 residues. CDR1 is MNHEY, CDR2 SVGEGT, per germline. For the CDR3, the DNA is TGTGCCAGCAGTTACTCGAAAAAAGACAGGGATACTGAAGCTTTCTTT. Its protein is CASSYSKKDRDTEAFF.

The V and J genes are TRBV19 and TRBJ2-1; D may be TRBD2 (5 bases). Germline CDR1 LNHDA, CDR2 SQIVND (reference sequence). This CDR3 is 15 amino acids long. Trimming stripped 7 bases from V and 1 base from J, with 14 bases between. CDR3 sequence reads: CASTQDWNSYNEQFF. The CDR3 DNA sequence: TGTGCCAGTACCCAGGACTGGAATTCCTACAATGAGCAGTTCTTC. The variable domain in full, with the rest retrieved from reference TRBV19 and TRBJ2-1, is DGGITQSPKYLFRKEGQNVTLSCEQNLNHDAMYWYRQDPGQGLRLIYYSQIVNDFQKGDIAEGYSVSREKKESFPLTVTSAQKNPTAFYLCASTQDWNSYNEQFFGPGTRLTVL.

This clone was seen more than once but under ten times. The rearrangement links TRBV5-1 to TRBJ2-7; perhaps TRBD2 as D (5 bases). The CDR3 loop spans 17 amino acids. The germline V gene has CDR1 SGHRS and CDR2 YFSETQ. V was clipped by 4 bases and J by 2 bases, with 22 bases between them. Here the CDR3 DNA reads TGCGCCAGCAGCCTTTCGGTTTATTCGGACTCTACCTACGAGCAGTACTTC. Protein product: CASSLSVYSDSTYEQYF.

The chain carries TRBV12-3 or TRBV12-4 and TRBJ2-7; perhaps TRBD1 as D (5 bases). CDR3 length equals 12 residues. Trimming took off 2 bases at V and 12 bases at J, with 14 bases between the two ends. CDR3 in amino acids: CASSLLRGRGYF. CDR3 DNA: TGTGCCAGCAGTTTATTAAGGGGCCGAGGGTACTTC.

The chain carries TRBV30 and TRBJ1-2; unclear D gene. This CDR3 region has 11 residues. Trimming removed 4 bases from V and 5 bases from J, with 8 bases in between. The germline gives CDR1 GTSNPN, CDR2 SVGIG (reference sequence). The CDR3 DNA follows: TGTGCCTGGACTACCTGGTATGGCTACACCTTC. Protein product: CAWTTWYGYTF.

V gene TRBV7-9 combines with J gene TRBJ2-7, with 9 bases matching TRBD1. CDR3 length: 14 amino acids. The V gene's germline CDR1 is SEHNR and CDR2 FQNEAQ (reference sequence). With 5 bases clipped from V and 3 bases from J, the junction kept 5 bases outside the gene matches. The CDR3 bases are TGTGCCAGCAGCGACATGGACAGGGGCTACGAGCAGTACTTC. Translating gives CASSDMDRGYEQYF.

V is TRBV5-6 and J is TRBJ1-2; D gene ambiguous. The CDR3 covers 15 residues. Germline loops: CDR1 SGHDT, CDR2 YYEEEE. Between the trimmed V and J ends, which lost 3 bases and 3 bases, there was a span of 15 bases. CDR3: CASSSPETVYYGYTF. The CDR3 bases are TGTGCCAGCAGCTCCCCGGAGACCGTTTACTATGGCTACACCTTC.

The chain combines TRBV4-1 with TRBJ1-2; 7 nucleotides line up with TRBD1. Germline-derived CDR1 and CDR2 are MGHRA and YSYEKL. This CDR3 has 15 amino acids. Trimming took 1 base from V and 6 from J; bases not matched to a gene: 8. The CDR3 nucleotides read TGCGCCAGCAGCCAAGGTCAAACAGGGGCGGATGGCTACACCTTC. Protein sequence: CASSQGQTGADGYTF.

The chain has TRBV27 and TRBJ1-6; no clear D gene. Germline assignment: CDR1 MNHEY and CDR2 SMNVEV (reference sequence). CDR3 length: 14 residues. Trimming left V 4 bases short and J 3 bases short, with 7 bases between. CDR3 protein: CASSSRDYNSPLHF. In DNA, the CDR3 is TGTGCCAGCAGTTCTCGGGACTATAATTCACCCCTCCACTTT.

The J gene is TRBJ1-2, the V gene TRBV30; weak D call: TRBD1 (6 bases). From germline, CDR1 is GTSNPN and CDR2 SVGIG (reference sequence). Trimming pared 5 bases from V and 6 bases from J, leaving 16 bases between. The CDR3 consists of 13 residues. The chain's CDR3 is CAWEENRADGYTF. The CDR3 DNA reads TGTGCCTGGGAGGAAAACAGGGCGGATGGCTACACCTTC.

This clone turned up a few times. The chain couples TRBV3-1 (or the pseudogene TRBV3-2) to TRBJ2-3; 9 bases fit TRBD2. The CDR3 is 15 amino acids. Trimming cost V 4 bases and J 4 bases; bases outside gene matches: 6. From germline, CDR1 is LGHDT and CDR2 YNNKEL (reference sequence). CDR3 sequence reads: CASSPPSGAPDTQYF. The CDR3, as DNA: TGTGCCAGCAGCCCCCCTAGCGGGGCCCCAGATACGCAGTATTTT.

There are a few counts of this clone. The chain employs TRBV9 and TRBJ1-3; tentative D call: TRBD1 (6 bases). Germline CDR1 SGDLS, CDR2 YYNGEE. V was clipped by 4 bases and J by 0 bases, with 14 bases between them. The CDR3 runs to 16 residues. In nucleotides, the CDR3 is TGTGCCAGCAGCCCCCGACAGGCCTACTCTGGAAACACCATATATTTT. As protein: CASSPRQAYSGNTIYF. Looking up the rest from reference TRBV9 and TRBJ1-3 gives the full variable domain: DSGVTQTPKHLITATGQRVTLRCSPRSGDLSVYWYQQSLDQGLQFLIQYYNGEERAKGNILERFSAQQFPDLHSELNLSSLELGDSALYFCASSPRQAYSGNTIYFGEGSWLTVV.

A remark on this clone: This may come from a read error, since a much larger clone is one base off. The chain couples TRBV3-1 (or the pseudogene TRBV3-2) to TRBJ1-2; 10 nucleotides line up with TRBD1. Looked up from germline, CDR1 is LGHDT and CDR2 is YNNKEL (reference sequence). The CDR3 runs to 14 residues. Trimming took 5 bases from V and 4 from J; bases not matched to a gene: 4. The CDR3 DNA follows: TGTGCCAGCAGCTACCGGGACAGGGGCTATGGCTACACCTTC. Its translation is CASSYRDRGYGYTF.

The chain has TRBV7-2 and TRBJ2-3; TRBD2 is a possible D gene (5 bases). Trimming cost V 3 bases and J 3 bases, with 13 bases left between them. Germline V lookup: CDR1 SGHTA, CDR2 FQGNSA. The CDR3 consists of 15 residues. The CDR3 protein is CASSLEGRRTDTQYF. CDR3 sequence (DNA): TGTGCCAGCAGCTTGGAAGGACGGAGGACAGATACGCAGTATTTT.

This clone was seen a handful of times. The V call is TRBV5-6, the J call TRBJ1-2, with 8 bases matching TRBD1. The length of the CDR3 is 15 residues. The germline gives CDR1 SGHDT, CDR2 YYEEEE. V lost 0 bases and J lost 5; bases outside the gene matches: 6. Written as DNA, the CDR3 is TGTGCCAGCAGCTTGGGATCCAGGGGGCTTTATGGCTACACCTTC. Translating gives CASSLGSRGLYGYTF.

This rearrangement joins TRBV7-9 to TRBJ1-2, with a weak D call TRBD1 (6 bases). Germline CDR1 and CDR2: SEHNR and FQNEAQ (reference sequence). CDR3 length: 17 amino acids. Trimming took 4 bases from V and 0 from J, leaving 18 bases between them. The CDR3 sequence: CASSSPGTPQANYGYTF. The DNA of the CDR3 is TGTGCCAGCAGCTCCCCCGGGACACCCCAAGCTAACTATGGCTACACCTTC.

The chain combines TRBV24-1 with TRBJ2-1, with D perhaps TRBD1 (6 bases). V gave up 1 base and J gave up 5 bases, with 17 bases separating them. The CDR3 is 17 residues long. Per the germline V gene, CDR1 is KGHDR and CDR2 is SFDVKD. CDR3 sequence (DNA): TGTGCCACCAGTGATTTCTTTGAGGACAGCCACCACAATGAGCAGTTCTTC. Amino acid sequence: CATSDFFEDSHHNEQFF.

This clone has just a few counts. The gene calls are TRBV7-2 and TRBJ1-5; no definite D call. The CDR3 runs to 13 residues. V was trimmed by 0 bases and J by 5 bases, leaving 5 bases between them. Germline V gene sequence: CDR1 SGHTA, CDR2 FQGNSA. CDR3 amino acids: CASSLARDQPQHF. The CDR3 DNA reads TGTGCCAGCAGCTTAGCTAGAGATCAGCCCCAGCATTTT.

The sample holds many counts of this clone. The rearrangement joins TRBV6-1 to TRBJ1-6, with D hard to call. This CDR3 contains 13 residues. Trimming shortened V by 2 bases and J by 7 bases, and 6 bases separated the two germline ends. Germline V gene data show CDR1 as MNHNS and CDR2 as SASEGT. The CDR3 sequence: CASSERENSPLHF. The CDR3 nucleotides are TGTGCCAGCAGTGAACGCGAGAATTCACCCCTCCACTTT.

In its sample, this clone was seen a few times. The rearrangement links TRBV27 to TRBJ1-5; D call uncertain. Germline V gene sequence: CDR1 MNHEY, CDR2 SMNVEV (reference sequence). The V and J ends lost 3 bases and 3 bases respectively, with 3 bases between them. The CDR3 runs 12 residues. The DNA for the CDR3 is TGTGCCAGCAGTTTCCTCAATCAGCCCCAGCATTTT. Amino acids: CASSFLNQPQHF.

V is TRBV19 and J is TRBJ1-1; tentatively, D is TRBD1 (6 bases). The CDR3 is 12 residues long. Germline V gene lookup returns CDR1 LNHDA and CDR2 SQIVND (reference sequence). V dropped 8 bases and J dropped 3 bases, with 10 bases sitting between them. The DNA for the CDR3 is TGTGCCAGTGAGGGGGATTACACTGAAGCTTTCTTT. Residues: CASEGDYTEAFF. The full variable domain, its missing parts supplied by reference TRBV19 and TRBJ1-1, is DGGITQSPKYLFRKEGQNVTLSCEQNLNHDAMYWYRQDPGQGLRLIYYSQIVNDFQKGDIAEGYSVSREKKESFPLTVTSAQKNPTAFYLCASEGDYTEAFFGQGTRLTVV.

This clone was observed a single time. In DNA, the CDR3 is TGTGCCAGCAACGATCTGGGCTTATCGGACACCATATATTTT. This sequence encodes CASNDLGLSDTIYF. The V gene is TRBV6-5, the J gene TRBJ1-3; D is uncertain. V lost 7 bases and J 8 bases, leaving 18 bases between the germline ends. Germline CDR1 MNHEY, CDR2 SVGAGI. The CDR3 runs 14 residues.